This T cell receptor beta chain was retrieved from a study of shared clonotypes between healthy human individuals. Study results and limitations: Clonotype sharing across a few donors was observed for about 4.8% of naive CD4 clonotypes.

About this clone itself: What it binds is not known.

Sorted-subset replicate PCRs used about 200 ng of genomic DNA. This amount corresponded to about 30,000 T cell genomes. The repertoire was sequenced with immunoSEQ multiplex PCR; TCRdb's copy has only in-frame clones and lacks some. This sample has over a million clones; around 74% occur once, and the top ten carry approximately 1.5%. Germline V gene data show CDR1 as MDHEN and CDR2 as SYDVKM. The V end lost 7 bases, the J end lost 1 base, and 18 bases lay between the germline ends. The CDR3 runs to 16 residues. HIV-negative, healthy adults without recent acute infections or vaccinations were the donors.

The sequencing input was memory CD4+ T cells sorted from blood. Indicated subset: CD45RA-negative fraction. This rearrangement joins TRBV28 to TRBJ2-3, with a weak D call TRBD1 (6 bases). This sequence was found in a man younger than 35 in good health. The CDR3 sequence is CASTPRWTARTDTQYF. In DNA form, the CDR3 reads TGTGCCAGCACTCCGCGGTGGACAGCTCGCACAGATACGCAGTATTTT.